This T cell receptor beta chain originates from a study of T-cell reconstitution after alpha-beta-depleted transplantation in children. The authors prepared the TCRbeta library with unique molecular identifiers. TCRdb processed the PCR reads anew with MiXCR; each CDR3 protein has one entry. The top ten hold around 3.3% of the sample, which has some 550,000 distinct CDR3 sequences, around 17% seen once. J was trimmed by 6 bases and V by 6 bases; bases with no gene match: 7. Germline V lookup: CDR1 ENHRY, CDR2 SYGVKD. This CDR3 has 14 amino acids. Sequencing was performed on PBMCs from the stem cell graft donor, taken from the stem cell graft. The chain carries TRBV10-3 and TRBJ1-1; 10 nucleotides agree with TRBD1. The clonotype comes from a human donor who donated a stem cell graft to a child with acute lymphoblastic leukemia. As DNA, the CDR3 is TGTGCCATCAGGCCGGGACAGGGGCCCCCTGAAGCTTTCTTT. It translates to CAIRPGQGPPEAFF.